This TCR beta chain was found in a study of T cell responses to AZD1222 COVID-19 vaccine. Study-level results: Just five to seven people given AZD1222 tested seropositive at baseline. Two AZD1222 doses significantly raised spike-specific TCR breadth and depth over controls.

The data were produced by immunoSEQ multiplex PCR, yet TCRdb's version contains in-frame clones alone and is incomplete. The sample carries some 150,000 clones, 85% to 95% recorded once. Concerning this clone itself: Its specificity is not known.

The receptor's source is an adult in good health. Sequenced here: peripheral blood, sampled on day 0 of AZD1222 vaccination.

The chain's CDR3 is CASSGGPNYGYTF. The CDR3 region has the DNA TGTGCCAGCAGTGGGGGGCCTAACTATGGCTACACCTTC. This chain links TRBV12-3 or TRBV12-4 with TRBJ1-2; possibly TRBD1 for D (6 bases). V shed 5 bases and J shed 0 bases, with 7 bases lying between them. This CDR3 is built from 13 residues.